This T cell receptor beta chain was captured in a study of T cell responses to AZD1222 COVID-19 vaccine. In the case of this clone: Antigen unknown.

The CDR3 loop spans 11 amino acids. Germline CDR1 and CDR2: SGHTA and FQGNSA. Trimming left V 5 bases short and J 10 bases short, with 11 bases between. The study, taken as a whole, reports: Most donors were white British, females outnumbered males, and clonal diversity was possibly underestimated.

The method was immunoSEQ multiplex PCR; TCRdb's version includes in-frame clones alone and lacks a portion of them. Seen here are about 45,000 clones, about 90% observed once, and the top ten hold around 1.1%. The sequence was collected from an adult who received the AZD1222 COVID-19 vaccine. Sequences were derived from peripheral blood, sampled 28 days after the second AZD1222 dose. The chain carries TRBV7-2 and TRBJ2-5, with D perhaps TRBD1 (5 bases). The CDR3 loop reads CASSQGYDQYF. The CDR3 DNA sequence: TGTGCCAGCAGCCAGGGATATGACCAGTACTTC.